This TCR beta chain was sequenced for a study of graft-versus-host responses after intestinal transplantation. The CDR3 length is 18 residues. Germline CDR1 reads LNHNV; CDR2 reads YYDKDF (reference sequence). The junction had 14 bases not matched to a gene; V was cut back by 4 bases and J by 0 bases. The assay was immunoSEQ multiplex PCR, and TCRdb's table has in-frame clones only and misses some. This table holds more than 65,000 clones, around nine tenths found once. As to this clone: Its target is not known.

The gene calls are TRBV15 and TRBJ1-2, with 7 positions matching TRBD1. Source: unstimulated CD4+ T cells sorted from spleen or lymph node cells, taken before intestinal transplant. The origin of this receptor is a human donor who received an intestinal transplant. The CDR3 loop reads CATSIAPGQRSTNYGYTF. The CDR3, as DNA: TGTGCCACCAGCATTGCTCCGGGACAGCGAAGCACTAACTATGGCTACACCTTC.